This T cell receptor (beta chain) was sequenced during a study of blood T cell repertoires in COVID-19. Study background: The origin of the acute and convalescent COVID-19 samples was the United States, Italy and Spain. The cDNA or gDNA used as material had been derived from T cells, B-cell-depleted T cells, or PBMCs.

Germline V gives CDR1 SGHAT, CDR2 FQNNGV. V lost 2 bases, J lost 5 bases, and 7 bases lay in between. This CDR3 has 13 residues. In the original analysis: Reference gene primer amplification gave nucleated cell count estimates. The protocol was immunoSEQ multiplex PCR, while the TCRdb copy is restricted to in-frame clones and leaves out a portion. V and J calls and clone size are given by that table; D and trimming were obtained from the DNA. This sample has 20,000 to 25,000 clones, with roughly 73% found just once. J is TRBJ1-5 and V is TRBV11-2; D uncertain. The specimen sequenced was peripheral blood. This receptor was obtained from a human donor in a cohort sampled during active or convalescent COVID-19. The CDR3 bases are TGTGCCAGCAGCTTAAATCCCGATCAGCCCCAGCATTTT. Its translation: CASSLNPDQPQHF.